A selection of T cell receptor beta chains follows, all from one sample in a study of OX40 agonist ivuxolimab in advanced cancers. TCRdb's copy holds only in-frame clones and misses some; the assay was immunoSEQ multiplex PCR. Of approximately 100,000 clones listed, approximately 86% are singletons. Source: CD4+ or CD8+ T cells sorted from blood, taken in a trial of the OX40 agonist ivuxolimab. The receptor set was obtained from an adult with an advanced solid tumor such as melanoma, head and neck, liver or kidney cancer. Each CDR3 is given with its conserved first and last residue. The D gene is left open where the match is weak. The size field is filled for only some rows; it gives once, few, many or a size class.

abundance: .; j_gene: TRBJ2-7; d_gene: .; v_gene: TRBV21-1; CDR3aa: CAGRSSYEQYF; CDR3nt: TGTGCCGGCAGGAGCTCCTACGAGCAGTACTTC
abundance: .; j_gene: TRBJ2-5; d_gene: .; v_gene: TRBV28; CDR3aa: CASTLAGEEQYF; CDR3nt: TGTGCCAGCACCCTGGCAGGGGAAGAGCAGTACTTC
abundance: once; j_gene: TRBJ2-3; d_gene: .; v_gene: TRBV30; CDR3aa: CAWSAERDTQYF; CDR3nt: TGTGCCTGGAGTGCGGAGAGGGATACGCAGTATTTT
abundance: .; j_gene: TRBJ2-3; d_gene: .; v_gene: TRBV5-1; CDR3aa: CASRRLGSTDTQYF; CDR3nt: TGCGCCAGCAGAAGGCTCGGGAGCACAGATACGCAGTATTTT
abundance: .; j_gene: TRBJ2-7; d_gene: .; v_gene: TRBV4-3; CDR3aa: CASSQDRRGTGLEQYF; CDR3nt: TGCGCCAGCAGCCAAGATCGGCGGGGCACGGGGTTGGAGCAGTACTTC
abundance: .; j_gene: TRBJ2-7; d_gene: .; v_gene: TRBV10-3; CDR3aa: CASMTEFYHEQYF; CDR3nt: TGTGCCAGCATGACAGAATTCTACCACGAGCAGTACTTC
abundance: .; j_gene: TRBJ1-3; d_gene: TRBD1; v_gene: TRBV18; CDR3aa: CASSHTTDRDSGNTIYF; CDR3nt: TGTGCCAGCTCACACACTACGGACAGGGACTCTGGAAACACCATATATTTT
abundance: .; j_gene: TRBJ1-1; d_gene: TRBD1; v_gene: TRBV19; CDR3aa: CASSPISDRGTEAFF; CDR3nt: TGTGCCAGTAGTCCAATCTCAGACAGGGGGACTGAAGCTTTCTTT
abundance: few; j_gene: TRBJ1-1; d_gene: .; v_gene: TRBV4-3; CDR3aa: CASSQDYVGEAFF; CDR3nt: TGCGCCAGCAGCCAAGATTATGTAGGTGAAGCTTTCTTT
abundance: .; j_gene: TRBJ2-1; d_gene: TRBD1; v_gene: TRBV28; CDR3aa: CASLTQTGRDNEQFF; CDR3nt: TGTGCCAGCCTGACCCAGACAGGGCGGGACAATGAGCAGTTCTTC
abundance: .; j_gene: TRBJ2-1; d_gene: TRBD2; v_gene: TRBV15; CDR3aa: CATSGVGTTGTRSYNEQFF; CDR3nt: TGTGCCACCAGCGGCGTTGGGACAACCGGGACTAGATCCTACAATGAGCAGTTCTTC
abundance: .; j_gene: TRBJ1-5; d_gene: .; v_gene: TRBV5-6; CDR3aa: CASSLGPRDIDQPQHF; CDR3nt: TGTGCCAGCAGCTTGGGACCACGGGACATAGATCAGCCCCAGCATTTT
abundance: few; j_gene: TRBJ2-5; d_gene: .; v_gene: TRBV5-6; CDR3aa: CASSFGAAQETQYF; CDR3nt: TGTGCCAGCAGCTTTGGGGCTGCCCAAGAGACCCAGTACTTC
abundance: .; j_gene: TRBJ2-7; d_gene: TRBD2; v_gene: TRBV11-1; CDR3aa: CASRRAGDFHEQYF; CDR3nt: TGTGCCAGCCGCAGAGCGGGAGATTTCCACGAGCAGTACTTC
abundance: .; j_gene: TRBJ1-5; d_gene: .; v_gene: TRBV15; CDR3aa: CATSRDVGRQPQHF; CDR3nt: TGTGCCACCAGCAGAGATGTGGGGAGGCAGCCCCAGCATTTT
abundance: .; j_gene: TRBJ1-2; d_gene: .; v_gene: TRBV27; CDR3aa: CASSLSSREFGGYTF; CDR3nt: TGTGCCAGCAGTTTATCGAGCAGGGAATTCGGCGGCTACACCTTC
abundance: .; j_gene: TRBJ2-7; d_gene: .; v_gene: TRBV14; CDR3aa: CASSQDRSRHYEQYF; CDR3nt: TGTGCCAGCAGCCAAGATCGGTCTCGCCACTACGAGCAGTACTTC
abundance: .; j_gene: TRBJ2-1; d_gene: TRBD1; v_gene: TRBV7-2; CDR3aa: CASSPQGTGTGAYNEQFF; CDR3nt: TGTGCCAGCAGCCCTCAGGGAACCGGGACAGGGGCCTACAATGAGCAGTTCTTC
abundance: .; j_gene: TRBJ1-2; d_gene: .; v_gene: TRBV18; CDR3aa: CASSFPGLNYGYTF; CDR3nt: TGTGCCAGCTCATTTCCGGGCCTTAACTATGGCTACACCTTC
abundance: .; j_gene: TRBJ2-7; d_gene: TRBD2; v_gene: TRBV11-2; CDR3aa: CASSSGLAYEQYF; CDR3nt: TGTGCCAGCAGTTCGGGACTAGCCTACGAGCAGTACTTC
abundance: .; j_gene: TRBJ2-5; d_gene: .; v_gene: TRBV5-4; CDR3aa: CASSLEGGETQYF; CDR3nt: TGTGCCAGCAGCCTAGAGGGGGGTGAGACCCAGTACTTC
abundance: .; j_gene: TRBJ2-7; d_gene: .; v_gene: TRBV4-1; CDR3aa: CASSPGPTYRSPSLYSGYEQYF; CDR3nt: TGCGCCAGCAGCCCTGGGCCGACTTACAGATCACCTTCTCTATATTCGGGCTACGAGCAGTACTTC
abundance: .; j_gene: TRBJ2-7; d_gene: TRBD2; v_gene: TRBV11-2; CDR3aa: CASSYSAGGAYEQYF; CDR3nt: TGTGCCAGCAGCTACTCAGCGGGGGGGGCCTACGAGCAGTACTTC
abundance: .; j_gene: TRBJ1-4; d_gene: .; v_gene: TRBV18; CDR3aa: CASSFQQGSDEKLFF; CDR3nt: TGTGCCAGCTCATTTCAACAGGGATCGGATGAAAAACTGTTTTTT
abundance: .; j_gene: TRBJ2-3; d_gene: .; v_gene: TRBV6-5; CDR3aa: CASGGTEEDTQYF; CDR3nt: TGTGCCAGCGGAGGTACAGAGGAGGATACGCAGTATTTT
abundance: few; j_gene: TRBJ1-5; d_gene: TRBD1; v_gene: TRBV5-4; CDR3aa: CASSLAGGEPQHF; CDR3nt: TGTGCCAGCAGCTTAGCAGGGGGAGAGCCCCAGCATTTT
abundance: .; j_gene: TRBJ2-7; d_gene: .; v_gene: TRBV28; CDR3aa: CASSLGRYEQYF; CDR3nt: TGTGCCAGCAGTTTAGGTCGGTACGAGCAGTACTTC
abundance: .; j_gene: TRBJ2-7; d_gene: TRBD2; v_gene: TRBV28; CDR3aa: CASSFGTSEYEQYF; CDR3nt: TGTGCCAGCAGTTTTGGGACTAGTGAATACGAGCAGTACTTC
abundance: .; j_gene: TRBJ2-2; d_gene: TRBD1; v_gene: TRBV11-3; CDR3aa: CASSSHRGVSRELFF; CDR3nt: TGTGCCAGCAGCTCCCACAGGGGGGTGTCAAGGGAGCTGTTTTTT
abundance: .; j_gene: TRBJ2-7; d_gene: .; v_gene: TRBV4-1; CDR3aa: CASSQETKAASYEQYF; CDR3nt: TGCGCCAGCAGCCAAGAAACCAAGGCGGCCTCCTACGAGCAGTACTTC
abundance: .; j_gene: TRBJ2-5; d_gene: .; v_gene: TRBV11-3; CDR3aa: CASSYPPQETQYF; CDR3nt: TGTGCCAGCAGCTACCCACCCCAAGAGACCCAGTACTTC
abundance: once; j_gene: TRBJ2-3; d_gene: .; v_gene: TRBV9; CDR3aa: CASSVVLAGVADTQYF; CDR3nt: TGTGCCAGCAGCGTAGTTCTAGCAGGTGTTGCAGATACGCAGTATTTT
abundance: .; j_gene: TRBJ2-5; d_gene: TRBD1; v_gene: TRBV30; CDR3aa: CAARGQGGSETQYF; CDR3nt: TGTGCCGCACGCGGACAGGGAGGCTCAGAGACCCAGTACTTC
abundance: .; j_gene: TRBJ2-1; d_gene: TRBD1; v_gene: TRBV5-1; CDR3aa: CASSLGQGDAEQFF; CDR3nt: TGCGCCAGCAGCTTGGGACAGGGTGATGCTGAGCAGTTCTTC
abundance: .; j_gene: TRBJ1-5; d_gene: .; v_gene: TRBV27; CDR3aa: CASSPGGNHQPQHF; CDR3nt: TGTGCCAGCAGCCCCGGCGGGAACCATCAGCCCCAGCATTTT
abundance: .; j_gene: TRBJ2-7; d_gene: TRBD2; v_gene: TRBV19; CDR3aa: CASSIAWTSGSYEQYF; CDR3nt: TGTGCCAGTAGTATCGCCTGGACTAGCGGGAGCTACGAGCAGTACTTC
abundance: .; j_gene: TRBJ2-1; d_gene: TRBD2; v_gene: TRBV5-1; CDR3aa: CASSSGLAGVDEQFF; CDR3nt: TGCGCCAGCAGCTCCGGACTAGCGGGAGTTGACGAGCAGTTCTTC
abundance: .; j_gene: TRBJ2-7; d_gene: .; v_gene: TRBV27; CDR3aa: CASRPQGSYEQYF; CDR3nt: TGTGCCAGCAGACCCCAGGGGAGTTACGAGCAGTACTTC
abundance: .; j_gene: TRBJ2-3; d_gene: .; v_gene: TRBV5-6; CDR3aa: CASSSLRGETDTQYF; CDR3nt: TGTGCCAGCAGCTCACTCAGGGGAGAGACAGATACGCAGTATTTT
abundance: .; j_gene: TRBJ2-1; d_gene: TRBD1; v_gene: TRBV4-1; CDR3aa: CASSHRQGNEQFF; CDR3nt: TGCGCCAGCAGCCACCGACAGGGCAATGAGCAGTTCTTC
abundance: once; j_gene: TRBJ2-5; d_gene: TRBD2; v_gene: TRBV5-6; CDR3aa: CASSSRGLAGVAQETQYF; CDR3nt: TGTGCCAGCAGCTCCAGAGGACTAGCGGGAGTCGCCCAAGAGACCCAGTACTTC
abundance: .; j_gene: TRBJ2-7; d_gene: TRBD2; v_gene: TRBV6-5; CDR3aa: CASRVAGVSYEQYF; CDR3nt: TGTGCCAGCAGGGTAGCGGGGGTCTCCTACGAGCAGTACTTC
abundance: .; j_gene: TRBJ2-2; d_gene: .; v_gene: TRBV5-1; CDR3aa: CASSLALGSGELFF; CDR3nt: TGCGCCAGCAGCTTGGCCTTGGGGAGCGGGGAGCTGTTTTTT
abundance: .; j_gene: TRBJ1-2; d_gene: .; v_gene: TRBV2; CDR3aa: CASSPGYYGYTF; CDR3nt: TGTGCCAGCAGTCCAGGGTATTATGGCTACACCTTC
abundance: .; j_gene: TRBJ1-4; d_gene: TRBD1; v_gene: TRBV19; CDR3aa: CASFGDRAEKLFF; CDR3nt: TGTGCCAGTTTTGGGGACAGGGCGGAAAAACTGTTTTTT
abundance: .; j_gene: TRBJ1-1; d_gene: .; v_gene: TRBV4-1; CDR3aa: CASSQTWNTEAFF; CDR3nt: TGCGCCAGCAGCCAGACATGGAACACTGAAGCTTTCTTT
abundance: .; j_gene: TRBJ2-7; d_gene: .; v_gene: TRBV7-2; CDR3aa: CASSLFGQQGYEQYF; CDR3nt: TGTGCCAGCAGCTTATTTGGACAGCAAGGCTACGAGCAGTACTTC
abundance: .; j_gene: TRBJ2-1; d_gene: .; v_gene: TRBV7-9; CDR3aa: CASSLFNEQFF; CDR3nt: TGTGCCAGCAGCTTATTCAATGAGCAGTTCTTC
abundance: .; j_gene: TRBJ1-3; d_gene: .; v_gene: TRBV5-8; CDR3aa: CASSLEEGGNTIYF; CDR3nt: TGTGCCAGCAGCTTGGAGGAGGGTGGAAACACCATATATTTT
abundance: .; j_gene: TRBJ2-7; d_gene: .; v_gene: TRBV28; CDR3aa: CASSLGRERYEQYF; CDR3nt: TGTGCCAGCAGTTTGGGCAGGGAGAGGTACGAGCAGTACTTC
abundance: .; j_gene: TRBJ2-2; d_gene: .; v_gene: TRBV6-5; CDR3aa: CASSPDYDEAGELFF; CDR3nt: TGTGCCAGCTCCCCCGACTACGACGAGGCCGGGGAGCTGTTTTTT
abundance: .; j_gene: TRBJ2-2; d_gene: TRBD1; v_gene: TRBV4-3; CDR3aa: CASSQDGTGETGELFF; CDR3nt: TGCGCCAGCAGCCAAGATGGGACAGGGGAGACCGGGGAGCTGTTTTTT
abundance: few; j_gene: TRBJ2-7; d_gene: TRBD1; v_gene: TRBV5-4; CDR3aa: CASSLGQGYYEQYF; CDR3nt: TGTGCCAGCAGCCTGGGACAGGGATACTACGAGCAGTACTTC
abundance: .; j_gene: TRBJ2-2; d_gene: .; v_gene: TRBV18; CDR3aa: CASSPSVRELFF; CDR3nt: TGTGCCAGCTCACCATCGGTCAGGGAGCTGTTTTTT
abundance: .; j_gene: TRBJ2-5; d_gene: .; v_gene: TRBV27; CDR3aa: CASSSGRQETQYF; CDR3nt: TGTGCCAGCAGTTCAGGGAGGCAAGAGACCCAGTACTTC
abundance: .; j_gene: TRBJ1-4; d_gene: .; v_gene: TRBV28; CDR3aa: CASSLQRGEKLFF; CDR3nt: TGTGCCAGCAGTTTACAAAGGGGTGAAAAACTGTTTTTT
abundance: once; j_gene: TRBJ2-7; d_gene: .; v_gene: TRBV7-9; CDR3aa: CASSSATGAGVYEQYF; CDR3nt: TGTGCCAGCAGCTCAGCAACAGGGGCGGGAGTTTACGAGCAGTACTTC
abundance: once; j_gene: TRBJ2-5; d_gene: .; v_gene: TRBV27; CDR3aa: CASSLSGSFSQETQYF; CDR3nt: TGTGCCAGCAGTTTATCGGGAAGCTTCTCTCAAGAGACCCAGTACTTC
abundance: .; j_gene: TRBJ2-1; d_gene: .; v_gene: TRBV13; CDR3aa: CASSLTDFAYNEQFF; CDR3nt: TGTGCCAGCAGCTTAACAGACTTCGCTTACAATGAGCAGTTCTTC
abundance: .; j_gene: TRBJ2-2; d_gene: .; v_gene: TRBV5-1; CDR3aa: CASLLGTGELFF; CDR3nt: TGCGCCAGCTTACTAGGCACCGGGGAGCTGTTTTTT